Below are 14 T cell receptor beta chains sequenced from a single sample in a study of T cell repertoires in cytomegalovirus infection. Antigens of these TCRs are unknown. TCRdb processed the reads anew with MiXCR; each CDR3 protein has one entry. The profile shows hundreds of thousands of distinct CDR3 sequences, roughly 33% of them singletons. The material was cultured PBMCs, obtained from culture after CMV antigen stimulation. The receptors originated from a human donor in good health (CMV status not recorded). Some clones in this sample may be carry-over from other donors' samples.

The chain couples TRBV5-1 to TRBJ2-1; no firm D call. CDR3 length equals 15 residues. Between the trimmed V and J ends, which lost 0 bases and 3 bases, there was a span of 10 bases. Germline CDR1 is SGHRS and CDR2 is YFSETQ. CDR3 bases: TGCGCCAGCAGCTTGGGTGGGGTGGACTACAATGAGCAGTTCTTC. It is translated as CASSLGGVDYNEQFF.

In DNA form, the CDR3 reads TGTGCCAGCAGCCAATGGTGGCGGGGCCCGGAAACTGGGGCCAACGTCCTGACTTTC. As protein: CASSQWWRGPETGANVLTF. The rearrangement joins TRBV5-6 to TRBJ2-6; D perhaps matches TRBD2 (6 bases). The CDR3 runs to 19 residues. Per germline, CDR1 SGHDT and CDR2 YYEEEE. Trimming left V 4 bases short and J 2 bases short, with 22 bases between.

In this sample, this clonotype turned up a few times. The genes are TRBV20-1 and TRBJ1-2, with a tentative D call TRBD1 (6 bases). The CDR3 loop spans 13 amino acids. The V and J ends lost 5 bases and 7 bases respectively, with 17 bases between them. CDR1 is DFQATT, CDR2 SNEGSKA, per germline (reference sequence). In DNA, the CDR3 is TGCAGTGCTCTCGCCGGAGGGGGTGGTGGCTACACCTTC. Its protein product is CSALAGGGGGYTF.

This clonotype appeared a few times. The genes are TRBV6-1 and TRBJ2-1, with TRBD2 matching over 8 bases. This CDR3 contains 18 residues. V was pared by 2 bases and J by 2 bases, with 11 bases of the junction left unmatched. The V gene's germline CDR1 is MNHNS and CDR2 SASEGT. The CDR3 DNA reads TGTGCCAGCAGTGAATTACCCCAAACTAGCGGAACCTACAATGAGCAGTTCTTC. Translation: CASSELPQTSGTYNEQFF.

The table lists this clonotype with a few counts. This chain joins TRBV28 and TRBJ1-3, with D perhaps TRBD1 (6 bases). Germline V gene lookup returns CDR1 MDHEN and CDR2 SYDVKM. Trimming left V 6 bases short and J 0 bases short, with 15 bases between. The CDR3 contains 16 residues. CDR3 nucleotides: TGTGCCAGCAGCCCGGGGGGGACACGCTCTGGAAACACCATATATTTT. This encodes CASSPGGTRSGNTIYF.

The chain recombines TRBV6-2 or TRBV6-3 with TRBJ2-7; the match to TRBD2 covers 8 bases. The CDR3 covers 16 residues. With 11 bases clipped from V and 3 bases from J, the junction kept 18 bases outside the gene matches. CDR1 is MNHEY, CDR2 SVGEGT, per germline. For the CDR3, the DNA is TGTGCCGTAAAGGAAGGGTCACAGGGACTAGTCTACGAGCAGTACTTC. It is translated as CAVKEGSQGLVYEQYF.

This clonotype has only a few counts. The rearrangement uses TRBV7-9 and TRBJ2-7, with TRBD1 matching 9 bases. This CDR3 contains 15 residues. Losses at the gene ends were 5 bases for V and 7 bases for J; bases not matched to a gene: 12. In germline, CDR1 is SEHNR, CDR2 FQNEAQ (reference sequence). CDR3: CASSQTGTGRKEQYF. CDR3 sequence (DNA): TGTGCCAGCAGCCAAACCGGGACAGGGCGAAAGGAGCAGTACTTC.

The gene calls are TRBV6-1 and TRBJ1-1; D gene ambiguous. Germline V lookup: CDR1 MNHNS, CDR2 SASEGT. This CDR3 is built from 15 residues. Trimming removed 0 bases from V and 1 base from J, with 9 bases in between. The chain's CDR3 is CASSEALGGNTEAFF. The CDR3 DNA reads as TGTGCCAGCAGTGAAGCGTTGGGAGGGAACACTGAAGCTTTCTTT.

This clonotype was seen a handful of times. The CDR3 DNA reads TGTGCCAGCAGAAGACTAGCGGGAGATGTAGAGCAGTACTTC. Translation gives CASRRLAGDVEQYF. This chain links TRBV3-1 with TRBJ2-7; 12 bases agree with TRBD2. This CDR3 is 14 amino acids long. V trimming: 6 bases; J trimming: 7 bases; junction bases outside the gene matches: 7. Germline CDR1 LGHDT, CDR2 YNNKEL (reference sequence).

The chain joins TRBV10-2 to TRBJ1-5; D ambiguous. Germline-derived CDR1 and CDR2 are WSHSY and SAAADI. This CDR3 spans 14 amino acids. The V end lost 2 bases, the J end lost 7 bases, and 12 bases lay between the germline ends. The CDR3, as DNA: TGCGCCAGCAGTGAGGGCAGAGGGTGGCAGCCCCAGCATTTT. Its translation is CASSEGRGWQPQHF.

The V and J genes are TRBV3-1 and TRBJ2-1, with D unresolved. The CDR3 runs to 13 residues. Germline V lookup: CDR1 LGHDT, CDR2 YNNKEL (reference sequence). Trimming took off 3 bases at V and 5 bases at J, with 8 bases between the two ends. The CDR3 reads CASSHSADNEQFF. CDR3 in DNA: TGTGCCAGCAGCCATTCGGCAGACAATGAGCAGTTCTTC.

The chain joins TRBV7-9 to TRBJ2-1; 8 nucleotides align to TRBD1. This CDR3 comprises 16 residues. CDR1 is SEHNR and CDR2 is FQNEAQ in the germline V gene (reference sequence). The J segment lost 4 bases and the V segment lost 5 bases, leaving 10 bases of the junction unmatched. CDR3 residues: CASSLPLQGAYNEQFF. DNA of the CDR3: TGTGCCAGCAGCCTACCACTCCAGGGGGCTTACAATGAGCAGTTCTTC.

This rearrangement joins TRBV14 to TRBJ2-7; no clear D gene. Per germline, CDR1 SGHDN and CDR2 FVKESK. The CDR3 sequence is 15 residues long. Between the trimmed V and J ends, which lost 3 bases and 2 bases, there was a span of 14 bases. CDR3 bases: TGTGCCAGCAGCCACCCCGTCGGAGTGCCCTACGAGCAGTACTTC. Residues: CASSHPVGVPYEQYF.

This clonotype was seen a handful of times. The rearrangement links TRBV7-8 to TRBJ2-3, with D unclear. This CDR3 is built from 15 residues. From germline, CDR1 is SGHVS and CDR2 FQNEAQ. V dropped 1 base and J dropped 3 bases, with 11 bases sitting between them. The CDR3 loop reads CASSLVRVGTDTQYF. DNA of the CDR3: TGTGCCAGCAGCTTAGTCCGCGTAGGGACAGATACGCAGTATTTT.